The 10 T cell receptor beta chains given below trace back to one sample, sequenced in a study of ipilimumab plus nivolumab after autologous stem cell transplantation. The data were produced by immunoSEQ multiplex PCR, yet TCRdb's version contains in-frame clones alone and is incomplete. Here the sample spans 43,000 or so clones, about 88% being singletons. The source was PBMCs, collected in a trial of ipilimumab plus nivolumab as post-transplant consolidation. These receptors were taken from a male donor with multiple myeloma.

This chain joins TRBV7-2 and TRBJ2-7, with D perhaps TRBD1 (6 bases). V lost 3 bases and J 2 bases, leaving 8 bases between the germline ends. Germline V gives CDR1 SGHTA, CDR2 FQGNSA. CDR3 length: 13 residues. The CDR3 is CASSFNRAYEQYF. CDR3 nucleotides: TGTGCCAGCAGCTTTAACAGGGCCTACGAGCAGTACTTC.

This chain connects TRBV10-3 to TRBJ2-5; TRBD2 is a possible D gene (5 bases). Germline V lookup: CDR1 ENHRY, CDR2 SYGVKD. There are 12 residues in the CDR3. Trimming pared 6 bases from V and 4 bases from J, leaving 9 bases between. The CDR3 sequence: CAIRRVGETQYF. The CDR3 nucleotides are TGTGCCATCAGGAGGGTGGGAGAGACCCAGTACTTC.

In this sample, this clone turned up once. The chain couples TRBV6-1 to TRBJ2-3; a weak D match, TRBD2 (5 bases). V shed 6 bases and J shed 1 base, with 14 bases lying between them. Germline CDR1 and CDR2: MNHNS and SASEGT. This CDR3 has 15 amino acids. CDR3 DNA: TGTGCCAGCAGCACAGCCTCGGAGGGCACAGATACGCAGTATTTT. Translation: CASSTASEGTDTQYF.

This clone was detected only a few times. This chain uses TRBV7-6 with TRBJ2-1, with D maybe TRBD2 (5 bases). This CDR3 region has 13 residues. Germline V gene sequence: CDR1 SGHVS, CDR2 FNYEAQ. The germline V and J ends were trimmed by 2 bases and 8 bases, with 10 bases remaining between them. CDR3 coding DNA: TGTGCCAGCAGCTTAAGGCACGGGGATGAGCAGTTCTTC. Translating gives CASSLRHGDEQFF. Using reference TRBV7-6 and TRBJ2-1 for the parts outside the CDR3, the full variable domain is GAGVSQSPRYKVTKRGQDVALRCDPISGHVSLYWYRQALGQGPEFLTYFNYEAQQDKSGLPNDRFSAERPEGSISTLTIQRTEQRDSAMYRCASSLRHGDEQFFGPGTRLTVL.

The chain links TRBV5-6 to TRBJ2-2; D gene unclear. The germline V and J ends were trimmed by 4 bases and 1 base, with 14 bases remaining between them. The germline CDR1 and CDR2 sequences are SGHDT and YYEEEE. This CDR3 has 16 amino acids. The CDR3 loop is CASSPSGRGNTGELFF. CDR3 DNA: TGTGCCAGCAGCCCAAGTGGCCGTGGGAACACCGGGGAGCTGTTTTTT.

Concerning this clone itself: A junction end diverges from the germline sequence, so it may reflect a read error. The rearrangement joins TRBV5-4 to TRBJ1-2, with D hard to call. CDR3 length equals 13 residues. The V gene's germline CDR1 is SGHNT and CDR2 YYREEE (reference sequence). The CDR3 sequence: CASSLRYNSGYTF. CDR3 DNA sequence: TGTGCCAGCAGCTTAAGATACAACTCTGGCTACACCTTC.

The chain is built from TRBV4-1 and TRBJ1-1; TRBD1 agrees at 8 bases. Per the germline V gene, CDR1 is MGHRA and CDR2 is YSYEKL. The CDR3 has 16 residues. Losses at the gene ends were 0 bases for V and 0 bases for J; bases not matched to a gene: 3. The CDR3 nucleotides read TGCGCCAGCAGCCAAGAAGCGGACAGGGTGAACACTGAAGCTTTCTTT. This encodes CASSQEADRVNTEAFF.

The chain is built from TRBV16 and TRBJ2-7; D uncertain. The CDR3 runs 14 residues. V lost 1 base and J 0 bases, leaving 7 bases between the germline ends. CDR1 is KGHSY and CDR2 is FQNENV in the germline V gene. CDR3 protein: CASSQYALSYEQYF. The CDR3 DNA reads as TGTGCCAGCAGCCAATACGCCCTCTCCTACGAGCAGTACTTC.

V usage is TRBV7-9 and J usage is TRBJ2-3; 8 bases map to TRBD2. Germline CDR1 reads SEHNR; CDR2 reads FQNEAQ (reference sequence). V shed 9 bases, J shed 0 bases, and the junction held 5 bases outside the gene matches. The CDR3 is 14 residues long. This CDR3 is CARGASGSTDTQYF. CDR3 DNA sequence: TGTGCCAGGGGGGCTAGCGGGAGCACAGATACGCAGTATTTT. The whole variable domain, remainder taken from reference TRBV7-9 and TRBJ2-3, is DTGVSQNPRHKITKRGQNVTFRCDPISEHNRLYWYRQTLGQGPEFLTYFQNEAQLEKSRLLSDRFSAERPKGSFSTLEIQRTEQGDSAMYLCARGASGSTDTQYFGPGTRLTVL.

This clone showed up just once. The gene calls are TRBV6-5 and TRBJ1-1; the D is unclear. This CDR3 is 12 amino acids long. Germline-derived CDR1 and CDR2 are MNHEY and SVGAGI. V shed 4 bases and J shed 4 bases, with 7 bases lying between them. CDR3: CASSFKGTEAFF. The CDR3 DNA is TGTGCCAGCAGTTTTAAGGGCACTGAAGCTTTCTTT.